This T cell receptor beta chain was recorded in a study of PD-1 blockade in mismatch repair-deficient tumors. CDR3 size: 14 residues. Deletions cut 4 bases from V and 1 base from J, with 9 bases between. The V gene's germline CDR1 is SGHKS and CDR2 YYEKEE (reference sequence). Produced via immunoSEQ multiplex PCR; TCRdb's table is partial and in-frame only. Of some 110,000 clones in the sample, over 60% were seen once. This clone was counted a few times. This sequence was found in an adult with mismatch repair-deficient cancer. The sample here was peripheral blood, taken 60 weeks after starting pembrolizumab. The chain uses TRBV5-5 and TRBJ1-3, with D uncertain. This CDR3 reads CASSPDPSGNTIYF. The CDR3, as DNA: TGTGCCAGCAGCCCTGACCCATCTGGAAACACCATATATTTT.